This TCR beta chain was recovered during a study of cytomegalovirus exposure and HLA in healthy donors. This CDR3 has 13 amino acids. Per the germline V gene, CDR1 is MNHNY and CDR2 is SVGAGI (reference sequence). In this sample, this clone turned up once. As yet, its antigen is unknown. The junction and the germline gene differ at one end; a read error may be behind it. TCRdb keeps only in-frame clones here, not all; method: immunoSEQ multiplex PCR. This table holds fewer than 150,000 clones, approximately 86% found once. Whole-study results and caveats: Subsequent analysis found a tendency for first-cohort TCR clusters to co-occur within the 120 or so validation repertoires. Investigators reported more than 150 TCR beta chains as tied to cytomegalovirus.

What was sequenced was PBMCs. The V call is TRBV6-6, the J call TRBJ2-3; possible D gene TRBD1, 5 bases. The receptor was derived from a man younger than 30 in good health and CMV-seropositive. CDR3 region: CASRDTSTDAQYF. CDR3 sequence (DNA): TGTGCCAGCAGGGACACAAGCACAGATGCGCAGTATTTT.